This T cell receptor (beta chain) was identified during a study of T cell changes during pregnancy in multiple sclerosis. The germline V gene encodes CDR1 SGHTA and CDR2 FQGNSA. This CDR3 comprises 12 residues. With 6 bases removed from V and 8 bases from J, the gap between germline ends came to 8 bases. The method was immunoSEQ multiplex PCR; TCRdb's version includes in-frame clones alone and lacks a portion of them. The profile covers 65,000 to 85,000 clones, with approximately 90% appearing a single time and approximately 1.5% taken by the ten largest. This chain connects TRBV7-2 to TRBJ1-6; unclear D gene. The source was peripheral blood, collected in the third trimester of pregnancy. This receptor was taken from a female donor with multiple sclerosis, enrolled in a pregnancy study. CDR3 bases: TGTGCCAGCAGGGAGGGCGATTCACCCCTCCACTTT. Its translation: CASREGDSPLHF.